These 5 T cell receptor beta chains share one sample of origin, sequenced in a study of CD4 and CD8 cells across lung adenocarcinoma regions. TCRdb reprocessed the PCR reads with MiXCR, giving one entry per CDR3 protein. This table has over 10,000 distinct CDR3 sequences, less than 70% appearing once. The sequenced sample was CD8+ T cells from the margin of a lung tumor. These receptors were obtained from a female donor with lung adenocarcinoma. The CD4 and CD8 labels of this study may be unreliable.

V gene TRBV7-2 combines with J gene TRBJ2-3; TRBD1 is a possible D gene (5 bases). The CDR3 runs to 14 residues. Trimming cost V 1 base and J 4 bases, with 9 bases left between them. Germline CDR1 SGHTA, CDR2 FQGNSA. The CDR3 DNA sequence: TGTGCCAGCAGCTTAGTCTGGGGCCCAGATACGCAGTATTTT. Amino acid sequence: CASSLVWGPDTQYF.

The chain recombines TRBV28 with TRBJ2-7, with 9 bases lining up with TRBD1. Looked up from germline, CDR1 is MDHEN and CDR2 is SYDVKM. J was trimmed by 0 bases and V by 6 bases; bases with no gene match: 3. The CDR3 runs 14 residues. The CDR3 loop reads CASRAQGASYEQYF. CDR3 sequence (DNA): TGTGCCAGCAGGGCACAGGGGGCCTCCTACGAGCAGTACTTC.

A note on this clonotype: At one end the junction does not follow the germline gene, possibly because of a read error. The V call is TRBV27, the J call TRBJ2-3, with TRBD1 as a possible D gene (6 bases). The CDR3 length is 14 residues. Germline V CDR1 and CDR2: MNHEY, SMNVEV (reference sequence). CDR3 in DNA: TGTGCGGGCAGTGGGGGCCGTTTCACAGATACCCAGTACTTT. This gives the protein CAGSGGRFTDTQYF.

The V call is TRBV6-1, the J call TRBJ2-2; 7 positions agree with TRBD1. This CDR3 comprises 16 residues. Per germline, CDR1 MNHNS and CDR2 SASEGT. Germline trimming cut 0 bases from V and 0 bases from J; bases unmatched to any gene: 1. The CDR3 sequence is CASSEAGGANTGELFF. CDR3 in DNA: TGTGCCAGCAGTGAAGCAGGGGGCGCGAACACCGGGGAGCTGTTTTTT.

This clonotype has just a few counts. The junction and the germline gene differ at one end; a read error may be behind it. The genes are TRBV6-1 and TRBJ2-5, with D perhaps assigned TRBD1 or TRBD2 (5 bases each). Germline CDR1 is MNHNS and CDR2 is SASEGT. The CDR3 covers 14 residues. CDR3 nucleotide sequence: TGTGCCAGCAGCGGAGGCCGGGACCAAGAGACGCAGTACTTT. It yields the protein CASSGGRDQETQYF.